The clone carrying this T cell receptor beta chain was detected only once. The antigen is undetermined. The PCR was carried out with 60 Vbeta primers and 13 Jbeta primers. TCRdb keeps only in-frame clones here, not all; method: immunoSEQ multiplex PCR. The data hold around 220,000 clones, with under 80% observed a single time. This sample is part of a study of cytomegalovirus exposure and HLA in healthy donors. Notes on the study in general: In a later analysis, at a false discovery rate of 0.05, roughly 17,000 TCR beta sequences were associated with HLA alleles. Information on immune exposure was restricted to one variable (CMV serostatus). In vitro checks showed that a few CMV-associated chains really do target CMV antigens. The investigators catalogued some 150 TCR beta chains as cytomegalovirus-associated.

Germline assignment: CDR1 SGHNT and CDR2 YYREEE (reference sequence). The CDR3 is 13 amino acids. V was clipped by 4 bases and J by 4 bases, with 11 bases between them. The sequence was obtained from a woman in her twenties or thirties in good health and CMV-seronegative. The sequenced material came from PBMCs. This chain joins TRBV5-4 and TRBJ1-2; D is perhaps TRBD1 (6 bases). CDR3 sequence (DNA): TGTGCCAGCAGCCCGGACAGAAGCTATGGCTACACCTTC. Translated, it gives CASSPDRSYGYTF. The full variable domain, rest sourced from reference TRBV5-4 and TRBJ1-2, is ETGVTQSPTHLIKTRGQQVTLRCSSQSGHNTVSWYQQALGQGPQFIFQYYREEENGRGNFPPRFSGLQFPNYSSELNVNALELDDSALYLCASSPDRSYGYTFGSGTRLTVV.